A selection of T cell receptor beta chains follows, all from one sample in a study of blood T cell repertoires in COVID-19. Data came from immunoSEQ multiplex PCR; TCRdb stores just in-frame clones and leaves some out. The table includes approximately 500,000 clones, around nine tenths detected once. The sample consisted of PBMCs or T cells enriched from blood (not recorded which). The source of these receptors is a woman in her thirties or forties who had recovered from COVID-19. CDR3s include the opening cysteine and the closing phenylalanine or tryptophan. Each record gives: CDR3 DNA, CDR3 protein, D gene, V gene, J gene, clone size. D genes are given only for firm matches. Expanded clones get a size class; other rows say once, few or many, or leave the size out.

DNA: TGTGCCAGTAGTTTCGGACTAGCGGGAATGGCGTACGAGCAGTACTTC
CDR3: CASSFGLAGMAYEQYF
D: TRBD2
V: TRBV19
J: TRBJ2-7
size: -

DNA: TGTGCCATCAGTGAGTCGGAGACAGGGAATGAAAAACTGTTTTTT
CDR3: CAISESETGNEKLFF
D: TRBD1
V: TRBV10-3
J: TRBJ1-4
size: -

DNA: TGTGCCAGCAGTTTATGGGGGCAGGCACAAGGCGAGCAGTACTTC
CDR3: CASSLWGQAQGEQYF
D: -
V: TRBV28
J: TRBJ2-7
size: -

DNA: TGTGCCAGCAGTGAAGCAGGGACAGTCCTCGGGGAGCTGTTTTTT
CDR3: CASSEAGTVLGELFF
D: TRBD1
V: TRBV2
J: TRBJ2-2
size: few

DNA: TGTGCCAGCAGCTTGGTAGGGGCTAATGAAAAACTGTTTTTT
CDR3: CASSLVGANEKLFF
D: -
V: TRBV5-6
J: TRBJ1-4
size: -

DNA: TGTGCCAGCAGCGTTCGGGACATCAAGAACTTCTCTGGAAACACCATATATTTT
CDR3: CASSVRDIKNFSGNTIYF
D: -
V: TRBV9
J: TRBJ1-3
size: -

DNA: TGCGCCAGCAGCTTGGAAGGGGCGGAGACCCAGTACTTC
CDR3: CASSLEGAETQYF
D: -
V: TRBV5-1
J: TRBJ2-5
size: -

DNA: TGTGCCAGTCACCCTTGGGCCGGACAGGCATCCTATGGCTACACCTTC
CDR3: CASHPWAGQASYGYTF
D: TRBD1
V: TRBV19
J: TRBJ1-2
size: -

DNA: TGTGCCAGCAGTTTGGGGGGTAGCTACACCTTC
CDR3: CASSLGGSYTF
D: -
V: TRBV28
J: TRBJ1-2
size: few

DNA: TGTGCCAGCAGCTTAGAGGCAGGGGGCTCTGGAAACACCATATATTTT
CDR3: CASSLEAGGSGNTIYF
D: TRBD1
V: TRBV7-6
J: TRBJ1-3
size: -

DNA: TGTGCCAGCAGTGCCACGGACAGGGCCTATGAGCAGTTCTTC
CDR3: CASSATDRAYEQFF
D: TRBD1
V: TRBV25-1
J: TRBJ2-1
size: -

DNA: TGTGCCAGCAGCGATTCTCGGGGACAGGGGTCAGCCGGGGAGCTGTTTTTT
CDR3: CASSDSRGQGSAGELFF
D: TRBD1
V: TRBV9
J: TRBJ2-2
size: -

DNA: TGTGCCAGCAGTTTCAGGGGGAGGGGCTACACCTTC
CDR3: CASSFRGRGYTF
D: TRBD1
V: TRBV12-3/TRBV12-4
J: TRBJ1-2
size: -

DNA: TGTGTATGGGGGGGTAGGGAGATGGGCACTGAAGCTTTCTTT
CDR3: CVWGGREMGTEAFF
D: -
V: TRBV30
J: TRBJ1-1
size: -

DNA: TGTGCCAGCAGCTTGATCCGAGCCAACACTGAAGCTTTCTTT
CDR3: CASSLIRANTEAFF
D: -
V: TRBV5-6
J: TRBJ1-1
size: -

DNA: TGTGCCAGCAGCTCCCAAGCGGTTTCCTACAATGAGCAGTTCTTC
CDR3: CASSSQAVSYNEQFF
D: -
V: TRBV7-9
J: TRBJ2-1
size: -

DNA: TGTGCTAGTGGTTTGAGGATGGGCTCGAATCAGCCCCAGCATTTT
CDR3: CASGLRMGSNQPQHF
D: -
V: TRBV12-5
J: TRBJ1-5
size: -

DNA: TGTGCCAGCAGTTTTGCCGAGAATAATGGCTACACCTTC
CDR3: CASSFAENNGYTF
D: -
V: TRBV12-3/TRBV12-4
J: TRBJ1-2
size: once

DNA: TGTGCCAGCAGCCCACGGGCCGTACTAGGTAACACTGAAGCTTTCTTT
CDR3: CASSPRAVLGNTEAFF
D: -
V: TRBV7-9
J: TRBJ1-1
size: -

DNA: TGCGCCAGCAGCTACCAGACAGGGAGCGGATCCGGGGAGCTGTTTTTT
CDR3: CASSYQTGSGSGELFF
D: TRBD1
V: TRBV5-1
J: TRBJ2-2
size: -

DNA: TGTGCCAGCAGTTTAACAGGGAGAACTGAAGCTTTCTTT
CDR3: CASSLTGRTEAFF
D: -
V: TRBV27
J: TRBJ1-1
size: once

DNA: TGTGCCAGCAGCTTAGGCAACATGAACACTGAAGCTTTCTTT
CDR3: CASSLGNMNTEAFF
D: -
V: TRBV11-2
J: TRBJ1-1
size: -

DNA: TGTGCCAGCAAATTTTCCCGGACAGGGGTACGCCCTAACTATGGCTACACCTTC
CDR3: CASKFSRTGVRPNYGYTF
D: TRBD1
V: TRBV27
J: TRBJ1-2
size: few

DNA: TGTGCCAGCAGCCCTCGGGCGGGTCCATCCTACGAGCAGTACTTC
CDR3: CASSPRAGPSYEQYF
D: -
V: TRBV7-6
J: TRBJ2-7
size: -

DNA: TGCGCCAGCAGTGACGGACTAGCGGGAGTGGATGAGCAGTTCTTC
CDR3: CASSDGLAGVDEQFF
D: TRBD2
V: TRBV10-1
J: TRBJ2-1
size: -

DNA: TGTGCCAGCAGCGCGGATGAACTAGCGGGAGCCTACAATGAGCAGTTCTTC
CDR3: CASSADELAGAYNEQFF
D: TRBD2
V: TRBV9
J: TRBJ2-1
size: -

DNA: TGTGCCAGTAGTCAAAATAAGGGCGGGGGAGGCACCGGGGAGCTGTTTTTT
CDR3: CASSQNKGGGGTGELFF
D: TRBD2
V: TRBV19
J: TRBJ2-2
size: -

DNA: TGTGCCAGCAGCTCCCGAGGTGCAAATACGCAGTATTTT
CDR3: CASSSRGANTQYF
D: -
V: TRBV7-2
J: TRBJ2-3
size: -

DNA: TGCGCCAGCAGCCCAAACCGGGACAGTGAAGCTTTCTTT
CDR3: CASSPNRDSEAFF
D: TRBD1
V: TRBV5-1
J: TRBJ1-1
size: -

DNA: TGTGCCAGCAGCCTTAGACTAGCGGGTTTGGGCACAGATACGCAGTATTTT
CDR3: CASSLRLAGLGTDTQYF
D: TRBD2
V: TRBV7-2
J: TRBJ2-3
size: -